This T cell receptor (beta chain) was sequenced for a study of beta chain features in type 1 diabetes. Study results and limitations: Type 1 diabetes patients had TCRB CDR3s that were shorter (moderately but significantly so) in all four CD4+ subsets.

Post-sort purity exceeded 98% for all sorted populations. With respect to this clone: Its antigen is currently unknown.

V lost 3 bases to trimming and J lost 3 bases; unmatched junction nucleotides: 4. CDR3 length equals 15 residues. Germline V gene data show CDR1 as SEHNR and CDR2 as FQNEAQ (reference sequence). Expressed TCRB transcripts got sequenced, as all isolated RNA was reverse transcribed. Regulatory, naive and central memory T cell samples averaged approximately 3.9 million reads. Data came from immunoSEQ multiplex PCR; TCRdb stores just in-frame clones and leaves some out. The sample lists hundreds of thousands of clones; roughly 11% were seen once. The clonotype comes from a woman in her twenties or thirties in good health. V usage is TRBV7-9 and J usage is TRBJ2-5; TRBD1 matches at 10 bases. The sequencing input was naive CD4+ T cells from blood. CDR3 region: CASSFGDRGKETQYF. For the CDR3, the DNA is TGTGCCAGCAGCTTCGGGGACAGGGGTAAAGAGACCCAGTACTTC.